This section outlines one TCR beta chain sequence together with its context. Its antigen is as yet unknown. The data stem from a study of cytomegalovirus exposure and HLA in healthy donors. Study background: Sequencing of 150 million to 200 million T cells in an earlier analysis found some 100 million unique TCR beta sequences. Study-wide findings and caveats: Earlier findings revealed that most TCR beta V segments proved productive either about 87% or about 30% of the time.

The CDR3 runs 14 residues. Germline V CDR1 and CDR2: MDHEN, SYDVKM. The trim removed 5 bases at V and 6 bases at J, leaving 7 bases unmatched. The PCR employed 60 Vbeta primers together with 13 Jbeta primers. TCRdb's copy holds only in-frame clones and misses some; the assay was immunoSEQ multiplex PCR. The top ten clones hold around 3.2% of a sample with 150,000 to 200,000 clones, under 80% of them seen once. V usage is TRBV28 and J usage is TRBJ2-7; 10 bases agree with TRBD2. The source is a female donor in good health and CMV-seronegative. Sequencing was done on a sample of PBMCs. The CDR3 coding sequence is TGTGCCAGCAGTCTGGGACTAGCGCGGGTCGAGCAGTACTTC. Translated: CASSLGLARVEQYF.